This is a list of T cell receptor beta chains from one sample in a study of T-cell memory formation after mild COVID-19. TCRdb re-derived calls from the 5' RACE reads in MiXCR, one entry per CDR3 protein. The data contain fewer than 250,000 distinct CDR3 sequences, about 27% of them seen just once; the ten biggest clones take up about an eighth. The sample comprised PBMCs or a T cell subset sorted from them (not recorded which). The receptors stem from an adult woman who had mild COVID-19 (a few samples of this study predate the infection). Cell type and time point are not known. Both conserved end residues are part of each CDR3. The D gene is left open where the match is weak. Not all rows give a size; the values are once, few, many and, for expanded clones, a class.

clone_size: .
d_call: .
j_call: TRBJ1-2
v_call: TRBV5-1
cdr3_nt: TGCGCCAGCAGCCTAGATTACAGGGAACAGAGCTATGGCTACACCTTC
cdr3_aa: CASSLDYREQSYGYTF

clone_size: few
d_call: TRBD2
j_call: TRBJ2-2
v_call: TRBV6-2/TRBV6-3
cdr3_nt: TGTGCCAGCAGCCCCCCGGTTATTGGCGTGGGACTACAATACACCGGGGAGCTGTTTTTT
cdr3_aa: CASSPPVIGVGLQYTGELFF

clone_size: many
d_call: .
j_call: TRBJ2-5
v_call: TRBV24-1
cdr3_nt: TGTGCCACCAGTGATTTTGGCCAGGGTGGTAAGACCCAGTACTTC
cdr3_aa: CATSDFGQGGKTQYF

clone_size: .
d_call: .
j_call: TRBJ2-3
v_call: TRBV5-1
cdr3_nt: TGCGCCAGCAGCTTGGCCGGCCCTTGGGACGATACGCAGTATTTT
cdr3_aa: CASSLAGPWDDTQYF

clone_size: .
d_call: TRBD2
j_call: TRBJ2-2
v_call: TRBV6-6
cdr3_nt: TGTGCCAGCAGAGGTTATAGCGGGAGTGGTACCGGGGAGCTGTTTTTT
cdr3_aa: CASRGYSGSGTGELFF

clone_size: .
d_call: TRBD1
j_call: TRBJ1-1
v_call: TRBV20-1
cdr3_nt: TGCAGTGCCACCCAGGGGGTACTGAACACTGAAGCTTTCTTT
cdr3_aa: CSATQGVLNTEAFF

clone_size: few
d_call: .
j_call: TRBJ2-5
v_call: TRBV24-1
cdr3_nt: TGTGCCACCAGTGGAGTAGGCCCAGGGACCCAGTACTTC
cdr3_aa: CATSGVGPGTQYF

clone_size: few
d_call: TRBD1
j_call: TRBJ1-1
v_call: TRBV29-1
cdr3_nt: TGCAGCGCACGACAGGGGATCACTGAAGCTTTCTTT
cdr3_aa: CSARQGITEAFF

clone_size: few
d_call: TRBD2
j_call: TRBJ2-6
v_call: TRBV25-1
cdr3_nt: TGTGCCAGCAGTGAGGGACTAGCTGGGGCCAACGTCCTGACTTTC
cdr3_aa: CASSEGLAGANVLTF

clone_size: .
d_call: TRBD2
j_call: TRBJ2-7
v_call: TRBV20-1
cdr3_nt: TGCAGTGCTAGCCGGAGACTAGCGGGAGGTTCCTCCTACGAGCAGTACTTC
cdr3_aa: CSASRRLAGGSSYEQYF

clone_size: .
d_call: .
j_call: TRBJ1-2
v_call: TRBV5-1
cdr3_nt: TGCGCCAGCAGCACCCGGGACTCCCTGAACTATGGCTACACCTTC
cdr3_aa: CASSTRDSLNYGYTF

clone_size: few
d_call: .
j_call: TRBJ2-7
v_call: TRBV29-1
cdr3_nt: TGCAGCGTTGTCACCCCGTTAAGCTCCTACGAGCAGTACTTC
cdr3_aa: CSVVTPLSSYEQYF

clone_size: .
d_call: TRBD1
j_call: TRBJ1-2
v_call: TRBV20-1
cdr3_nt: TGCAGTGCCACACACGTCCAGGGGGCGCGGGGCTACACCTTC
cdr3_aa: CSATHVQGARGYTF

clone_size: few
d_call: .
j_call: TRBJ1-1
v_call: TRBV30
cdr3_nt: TGTGCCTGGAGTTTTCTACAGGGAAACACTGAAGCTTTCTTT
cdr3_aa: CAWSFLQGNTEAFF

clone_size: few
d_call: TRBD2
j_call: TRBJ2-5
v_call: TRBV12-3/TRBV12-4
cdr3_nt: TGTGCCAGCAGTTTGGGGACTAGTTTGGGGGAGACCCAGTACTTC
cdr3_aa: CASSLGTSLGETQYF

clone_size: few
d_call: .
j_call: TRBJ2-1
v_call: TRBV6-1
cdr3_nt: TGTGCCAGCACATCCTGGGGAGGCGGCAATGAGCAGTTCTTC
cdr3_aa: CASTSWGGGNEQFF

clone_size: few
d_call: .
j_call: TRBJ2-5
v_call: TRBV3-1
cdr3_nt: TGTGCCAGCAGCCCCAGGGGCGAGAAAGAGACCCAGTACTTC
cdr3_aa: CASSPRGEKETQYF

clone_size: .
d_call: .
j_call: TRBJ2-5
v_call: TRBV12-3/TRBV12-4
cdr3_nt: TGTGCCAGCAGCTACCGGGCTACCGAGACCCAGTACTTC
cdr3_aa: CASSYRATETQYF

clone_size: .
d_call: TRBD2
j_call: TRBJ2-7
v_call: TRBV15
cdr3_nt: TGTGCCACCAGCGAGGGGCTAGCGGGGAACGAGCAGTACTTC
cdr3_aa: CATSEGLAGNEQYF

clone_size: few
d_call: .
j_call: TRBJ2-5
v_call: TRBV5-6
cdr3_nt: TGTGCCAGCAGCTTGTTTGAAGTGGGAGAGACCCAGTACTTC
cdr3_aa: CASSLFEVGETQYF

clone_size: many
d_call: TRBD1
j_call: TRBJ1-1
v_call: TRBV7-9
cdr3_nt: TGTGCCAGCAGCTTGGGGACAGGGCCTGTGAACACTGAAGCTTTCTTT
cdr3_aa: CASSLGTGPVNTEAFF

clone_size: .
d_call: TRBD2
j_call: TRBJ2-7
v_call: TRBV20-1
cdr3_nt: TGCAGTGCTAGCCCCCCTCTTGACGGGGGGTACGAGCAGTACTTC
cdr3_aa: CSASPPLDGGYEQYF

clone_size: few
d_call: TRBD1
j_call: TRBJ2-3
v_call: TRBV29-1
cdr3_nt: TGCAGCGTCACAGGGGGACGGACAGATACGCAGTATTTT
cdr3_aa: CSVTGGRTDTQYF

clone_size: few
d_call: TRBD2
j_call: TRBJ2-5
v_call: TRBV28
cdr3_nt: TGTGCCAGCAGTTTCCCTAGCGGGAGTGCGGAGACCCAGTACTTC
cdr3_aa: CASSFPSGSAETQYF

clone_size: few
d_call: .
j_call: TRBJ2-5
v_call: TRBV24-1
cdr3_nt: TGTGCCACCAGTGATCGGGGTCCCCAAGAGACCCAGTACTTC
cdr3_aa: CATSDRGPQETQYF

clone_size: many
d_call: TRBD2
j_call: TRBJ2-1
v_call: TRBV12-3/TRBV12-4
cdr3_nt: TGTGCCAGCAGTCCCCGGACTAGCGGAGGAAACTACAATGAGCAGTTCTTC
cdr3_aa: CASSPRTSGGNYNEQFF

clone_size: .
d_call: .
j_call: TRBJ1-5
v_call: TRBV6-2/TRBV6-3
cdr3_nt: TGTGCCAGCAGTTTTGACAGGTACTACCTTAGCAATCAGCCCCAGCATTTT
cdr3_aa: CASSFDRYYLSNQPQHF

clone_size: few
d_call: .
j_call: TRBJ2-2
v_call: TRBV7-9
cdr3_nt: TGTGCCAGCTCGGGGTTAGGTGGAACCGGGGAGCTGTTTTTT
cdr3_aa: CASSGLGGTGELFF

clone_size: .
d_call: .
j_call: TRBJ1-1
v_call: TRBV7-9
cdr3_nt: TGTGCCAGCAGCTTAAGAGGAGGCGCTGAAGCTTTCTTT
cdr3_aa: CASSLRGGAEAFF

clone_size: few
d_call: TRBD2
j_call: TRBJ2-1
v_call: TRBV20-1
cdr3_nt: TGCAGTGCCACCGAAGAAGCGGGAGCGCCAAATAGGGATGAGCAGTTCTTC
cdr3_aa: CSATEEAGAPNRDEQFF

clone_size: .
d_call: TRBD1
j_call: TRBJ2-2
v_call: TRBV24-1
cdr3_nt: TGTGCCACCAGGAGCGACAGGGGCACCGGGGAGCTGTTTTTT
cdr3_aa: CATRSDRGTGELFF

clone_size: .
d_call: .
j_call: TRBJ1-5
v_call: TRBV30
cdr3_nt: TGTGCCTGGAGTGACGGGGGGAGGCAGCCCCAGCATTTT
cdr3_aa: CAWSDGGRQPQHF

clone_size: .
d_call: .
j_call: TRBJ1-3
v_call: TRBV30
cdr3_nt: TGTGCCTGGAGTCCTGCAACTGTAAACACCATATATTTT
cdr3_aa: CAWSPATVNTIYF

clone_size: few
d_call: TRBD2
j_call: TRBJ2-1
v_call: TRBV7-2
cdr3_nt: TGTGCCAGCAGCTCTTCTAGCGGGGGGGCGAATGAGCAGTTCTTC
cdr3_aa: CASSSSSGGANEQFF

clone_size: few
d_call: .
j_call: TRBJ2-7
v_call: TRBV29-1
cdr3_nt: TGCAGCGTTGTTGCGGGGATATTCTACGAGCAGTACTTC
cdr3_aa: CSVVAGIFYEQYF

clone_size: few
d_call: TRBD2
j_call: TRBJ2-4
v_call: TRBV6-6
cdr3_nt: TGTGCCAGCGGCGTCACGGGAGGTTCTGCCAAAAACATTCAGTACTTC
cdr3_aa: CASGVTGGSAKNIQYF

clone_size: .
d_call: TRBD2
j_call: TRBJ2-1
v_call: TRBV20-1
cdr3_nt: TGCAGTGCGAGACTAGCGGGCCGCTCCTACAATGAGCAGTTCTTC
cdr3_aa: CSARLAGRSYNEQFF

clone_size: .
d_call: TRBD2
j_call: TRBJ2-3
v_call: TRBV27
cdr3_nt: TGTGCCAGCAGTTCCCGGTCGAGGTTCGCGGGAGTTCCAGATACGCAGTATTTT
cdr3_aa: CASSSRSRFAGVPDTQYF

clone_size: few
d_call: .
j_call: TRBJ2-5
v_call: TRBV30
cdr3_nt: TGTGCCTGGAGCGACCCCGGTCGTCGCCAAGAGACCCAGTACTTC
cdr3_aa: CAWSDPGRRQETQYF

clone_size: .
d_call: TRBD1
j_call: TRBJ1-2
v_call: TRBV9
cdr3_nt: TGTGCCAGCAGCGTCGGTGACCCGGGACAGTACTATGGCTACACCTTC
cdr3_aa: CASSVGDPGQYYGYTF

clone_size: .
d_call: TRBD2
j_call: TRBJ2-1
v_call: TRBV20-1
cdr3_nt: TGCAGTGCTAGACAACTAGCGGGAGGCTACAATGAGCAGTTCTTC
cdr3_aa: CSARQLAGGYNEQFF

clone_size: medium-sized
d_call: TRBD2
j_call: TRBJ2-3
v_call: TRBV7-6
cdr3_nt: TGTGCCAGCAGCCCACTAGCGGGAAGAACAGATACGCAGTATTTT
cdr3_aa: CASSPLAGRTDTQYF

clone_size: .
d_call: .
j_call: TRBJ1-1
v_call: TRBV7-9
cdr3_nt: TGTGCCAGCAGCTTAGCAGAGGAAGCTTTCTTT
cdr3_aa: CASSLAEEAFF

clone_size: few
d_call: TRBD2
j_call: TRBJ2-1
v_call: TRBV4-2
cdr3_nt: TGTGCCAGCAGCCAAGCGGGACTAGCGGGAGTTAGGGAGCAGTTCTTC
cdr3_aa: CASSQAGLAGVREQFF

clone_size: .
d_call: .
j_call: TRBJ1-1
v_call: TRBV14
cdr3_nt: TGTGCCAGCAGCCAAGATCCAGGGATGAACACTGAAGCTTTCTTT
cdr3_aa: CASSQDPGMNTEAFF

clone_size: few
d_call: .
j_call: TRBJ2-7
v_call: TRBV2
cdr3_nt: TGTGCCAGCAGTGCGGGCCGAGCGGGCTACGAGCAGTACTTC
cdr3_aa: CASSAGRAGYEQYF

clone_size: .
d_call: .
j_call: TRBJ2-5
v_call: TRBV7-9
cdr3_nt: TGTGCCAGCAGCCCAAGTAGGTGGCAGCTACAAGAGACCCAGTACTTC
cdr3_aa: CASSPSRWQLQETQYF

clone_size: few
d_call: .
j_call: TRBJ2-5
v_call: TRBV18
cdr3_nt: TGTGCCAGCTCACCTGCTGGGGAGACCCAGTACTTC
cdr3_aa: CASSPAGETQYF

clone_size: many
d_call: TRBD1
j_call: TRBJ1-1
v_call: TRBV6-2/TRBV6-3
cdr3_nt: TGTGCCAGCAGGGACAGGGTCACTGAAGCTTTCTTT
cdr3_aa: CASRDRVTEAFF

clone_size: .
d_call: .
j_call: TRBJ2-1
v_call: TRBV7-9
cdr3_nt: TGTGCCAGCATCCTGGGGAGCCACAATGAGCAGTTCTTC
cdr3_aa: CASILGSHNEQFF

clone_size: few
d_call: .
j_call: TRBJ2-2
v_call: TRBV7-3
cdr3_nt: TGTGCCAGCAGCTTATACACCCACTTCGCGAACACCGGGGAGCTGTTTTTT
cdr3_aa: CASSLYTHFANTGELFF

clone_size: .
d_call: TRBD2
j_call: TRBJ2-5
v_call: TRBV14
cdr3_nt: TGTGCCAGCAGCCGATTAGCGGGAGGGGACGGGGAGACCCAGTACTTC
cdr3_aa: CASSRLAGGDGETQYF

clone_size: .
d_call: TRBD2
j_call: TRBJ2-3
v_call: TRBV15
cdr3_nt: TGTGCCACCAGCAGAGCCTTCCTAGCGGGACGCTCAGATACGCAGTATTTT
cdr3_aa: CATSRAFLAGRSDTQYF

clone_size: .
d_call: .
j_call: TRBJ1-5
v_call: TRBV6-2/TRBV6-3
cdr3_nt: TGTGCCAGCAGTTACCGGCAGCCAAATCAGCCCCAGCATTTT
cdr3_aa: CASSYRQPNQPQHF

clone_size: .
d_call: TRBD2
j_call: TRBJ2-1
v_call: TRBV29-1
cdr3_nt: TGCAGCGTACCCGGCGGGGGGTGGTGGCAGTTCTTC
cdr3_aa: CSVPGGGWWQFF